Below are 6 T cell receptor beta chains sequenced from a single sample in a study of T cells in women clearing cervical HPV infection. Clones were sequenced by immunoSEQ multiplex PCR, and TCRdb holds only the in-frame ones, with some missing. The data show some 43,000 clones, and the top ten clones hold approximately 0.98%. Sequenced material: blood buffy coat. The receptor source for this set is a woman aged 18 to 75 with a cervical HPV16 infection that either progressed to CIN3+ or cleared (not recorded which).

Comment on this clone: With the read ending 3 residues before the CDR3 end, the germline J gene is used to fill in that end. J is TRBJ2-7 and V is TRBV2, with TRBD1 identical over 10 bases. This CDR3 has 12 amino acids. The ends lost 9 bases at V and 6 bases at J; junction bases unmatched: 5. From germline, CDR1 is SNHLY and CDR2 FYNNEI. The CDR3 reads CASGDRGLEQYF. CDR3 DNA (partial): TGTGCCAGTGGGGACAGGGGTCTCGAG.

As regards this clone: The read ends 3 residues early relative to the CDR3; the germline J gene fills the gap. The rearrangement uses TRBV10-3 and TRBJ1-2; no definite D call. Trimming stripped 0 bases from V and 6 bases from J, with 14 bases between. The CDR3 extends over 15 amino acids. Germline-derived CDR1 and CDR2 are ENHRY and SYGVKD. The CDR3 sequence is CAISESVLGTNGYTF. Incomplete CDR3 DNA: TGTGCCATCAGTGAGTCGGTCCTGGGCACAAATGGC.

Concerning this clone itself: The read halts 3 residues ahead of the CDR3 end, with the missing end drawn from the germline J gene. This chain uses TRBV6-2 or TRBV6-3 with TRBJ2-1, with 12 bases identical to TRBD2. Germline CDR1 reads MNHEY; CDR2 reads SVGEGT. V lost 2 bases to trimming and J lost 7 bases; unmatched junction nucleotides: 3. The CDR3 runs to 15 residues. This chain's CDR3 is CASSYPSGGANEQFF. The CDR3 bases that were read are TGTGCCAGCAGTTACCCTAGCGGGGGGGCTAATGAG.

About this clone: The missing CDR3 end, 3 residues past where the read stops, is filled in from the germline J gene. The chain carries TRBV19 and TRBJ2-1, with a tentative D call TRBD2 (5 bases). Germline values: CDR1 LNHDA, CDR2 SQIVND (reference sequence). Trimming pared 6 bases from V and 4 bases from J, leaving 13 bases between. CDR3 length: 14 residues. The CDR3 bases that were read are TGTGCCAGTAGCTTAAAAGCGGTTTACAATGAG. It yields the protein CASSLKAVYNE. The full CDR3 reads CASSLKAVYNEQFF.

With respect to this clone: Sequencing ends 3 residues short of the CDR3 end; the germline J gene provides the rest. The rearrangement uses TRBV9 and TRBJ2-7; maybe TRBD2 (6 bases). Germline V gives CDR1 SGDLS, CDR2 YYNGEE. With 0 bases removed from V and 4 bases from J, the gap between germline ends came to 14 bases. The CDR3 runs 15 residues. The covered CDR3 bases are TGTGCCAGCAGCGTAGCGGGGGACGTCGGGTACGAG. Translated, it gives CASSVAGDVGYE. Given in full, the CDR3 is CASSVAGDVGYEQYF.

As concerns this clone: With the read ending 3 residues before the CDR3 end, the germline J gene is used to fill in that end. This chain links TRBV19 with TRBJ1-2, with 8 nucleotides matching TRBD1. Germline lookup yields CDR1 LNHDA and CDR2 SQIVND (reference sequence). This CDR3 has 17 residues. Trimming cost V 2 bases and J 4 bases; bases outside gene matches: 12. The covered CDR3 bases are TGTGCCAGTAGTATAACTAGGACAGGGACAGGTATCTATGGC. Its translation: CASSITRTGTGIYG. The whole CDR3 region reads CASSITRTGTGIYGYTF.